The clone carrying this TCR beta chain was counted a few times. These data originate in a study of T-cell reconstitution after alpha-beta-depleted transplantation in children. TCRbeta library preparation incorporated unique molecular identifiers. One entry per CDR3 protein results from TCRdb running MiXCR on the PCR reads. The data show some 520,000 distinct CDR3 sequences, with around a third seen just once and approximately 2.3% held by the top ten. From germline, CDR1 is SGHDT and CDR2 YYEEEE. V was shortened by 6 bases and J by 5 bases, with 21 bases between the two germline ends. This CDR3 has 16 residues.

V gene TRBV5-6 combines with J gene TRBJ2-1, with D possibly matching TRBD2 (5 bases). The sequence came from a human donor who donated a stem cell graft to a child with aplastic anemia. This specimen was PBMCs from the stem cell graft donor, taken from the stem cell graft. The CDR3 sequence: CASIRGETYGDNEQFF. The DNA for the CDR3 is TGTGCCAGCATCCGCGGCGAGACCTACGGGGACAATGAGCAGTTCTTC.